Below, 20 T cell receptor beta chains from the same sample are listed, as sequenced in a study of spatial heterogeneity in lung cancer (dated by TCRdb to the late 2010s). The sample's time point label, decoded: blood at routine non-recurrence follow-up after resection. The library was produced with 5' RACE. The instrument given in TCRdb is NextSeq 500. TCRdb reprocessed the public reads (quality trimming at Q25 with fastp, clone calling with MiXCR) and kept in-frame beta chains. Identical CDR3 proteins give one entry, which carries the most common genes and DNA. The sample data list more than 15,000 distinct CDR3 sequences, and 6.3% of these were observed just once. More than 20% of the sample is in the top ten clones. The input for sequencing was PBMCs, taken at follow-up. These receptors originate from a male donor with early-stage non-small cell lung cancer.

The rearrangement uses TRBV12-3 or TRBV12-4 and TRBJ2-2; 12 nucleotides match TRBD2. The CDR3 is 17 residues long. The J segment lost 1 base and the V segment lost 6 bases, leaving 6 bases of the junction unmatched. CDR3 sequence (DNA): TGTGCCAGCAGGTCGACTAGCGGGAGAGAGAACACCGGGGAGCTGTTTTTT. This gives the protein CASRSTSGRENTGELFF.

This clonotype was recorded many times. The CDR3 DNA sequence: TGTGCCAGCAGGGGTCTTATAAGGAGGAGAAGTTCCTACAATGAGCAGTTCTTC. Amino acids: CASRGLIRRRSSYNEQFF. The gene calls are TRBV28 and TRBJ2-1; tentative D call: TRBD2 (5 bases). The CDR3 runs 18 residues. Trimming shortened V by 6 bases and J by 1 base, and 22 bases separated the two germline ends. The germline gives CDR1 MDHEN, CDR2 SYDVKM.

This clonotype occurred many times. The chain's CDR3 is CASSPPTSTNTGELFF. The DNA for the CDR3 is TGTGCCAGCAGCCCGCCGACATCAACCAACACCGGGGAGCTGTTTTTT. The chain couples TRBV13 to TRBJ2-2; the D is unclear. Trimming took 5 bases from V and 2 from J, leaving 15 bases between them. The V gene's germline CDR1 is PRHDT and CDR2 FYEKMQ (reference sequence). This CDR3 contains 16 residues.

The chain has TRBV6-2 or TRBV6-3 and TRBJ1-1, with TRBD1 as a possible D gene (6 bases). Germline assignment: CDR1 MNHEY and CDR2 SVGEGT. V lost 4 bases, J lost 2 bases, and 11 bases lay in between. The CDR3 has 14 residues. Here the CDR3 reads CASSWTGHNTEAFF. The CDR3 bases are TGTGCCAGCAGTTGGACGGGACACAACACTGAAGCTTTCTTT.

This clonotype was counted at least ten times. The rearrangement joins TRBV6-2 or TRBV6-3 to TRBJ2-6; D not certain. The V gene's germline CDR1 is MNHEY and CDR2 SVGEGT. The CDR3 runs to 15 residues. V was pared by 6 bases and J by 1 base, with 10 bases between. The CDR3 region has the DNA TGTGCCAGCAGGAAAGACCGGTCTGGGGCCAACGTCCTGACTTTC. Its translation is CASRKDRSGANVLTF.

Many counts were recorded for this clonotype. This chain connects TRBV2 to TRBJ2-2, with D hard to call. Germline CDR1 reads SNHLY; CDR2 reads FYNNEI. The CDR3 runs 12 residues. The V end lost 3 bases, the J end lost 7 bases, and 6 bases lay between the germline ends. The CDR3 DNA reads as TGTGCCAGCAGTGATGTTATCGGGGAGCTGTTTTTT. Its protein is CASSDVIGELFF.

This clonotype came up a few times. The chain carries TRBV20-1 and TRBJ2-3, with 8 bases aligning to TRBD2. The J segment lost 2 bases and the V segment lost 5 bases, leaving 9 bases of the junction unmatched. Germline V gene sequence: CDR1 DFQATT, CDR2 SNEGSKA (reference sequence). The length of the CDR3 is 15 residues. The DNA of the CDR3 is TGCAGTGCTCCAGTTTACGGGGGGGCCACAGATACGCAGTATTTT. Encoded protein: CSAPVYGGATDTQYF.

This clonotype showed up many times. The chain recombines TRBV9 with TRBJ2-2; 7 bases align to TRBD2. V lost 3 bases, J lost 3 bases, and 20 bases stayed unmatched. Germline-derived CDR1 and CDR2 are SGDLS and YYNGEE. The CDR3 extends over 20 amino acids. The CDR3 sequence: CASSGLDILNSGKHTGELFF. CDR3 in DNA: TGTGCCAGCAGCGGCTTGGACATCCTAAACAGCGGGAAGCACACCGGGGAGCTGTTTTTT.

In this sample, this clonotype turned up many times. The J gene is TRBJ2-3, the V gene TRBV5-1; 8 bases agree with TRBD1. The CDR3 loop spans 14 amino acids. Germline trimming cut 4 bases from V and 2 bases from J; bases unmatched to any gene: 3. Germline V lookup: CDR1 SGHRS, CDR2 YFSETQ. As DNA, the CDR3 is TGCGCCAGCAGCCCCCAGGGGGCCACAGATACGCAGTATTTT. It translates to CASSPQGATDTQYF. Drawing the rest from reference TRBV5-1 and TRBJ2-3, the complete variable domain is KAGVTQTPRYLIKTRGQQVTLSCSPISGHRSVSWYQQTPGQGLQFLFEYFSETQRNKGNFPGRFSGRQFSNSRSEMNVSTLELGDSALYLCASSPQGATDTQYFGPGTRLTVL.

This clonotype has ten or more counts. The J gene is TRBJ2-5, the V gene TRBV30; 8 bases are a match to TRBD1. Trimming removed 6 bases from V and 4 bases from J; junction bases left unmatched: 1. Looked up from germline, CDR1 is GTSNPN and CDR2 is SVGIG (reference sequence). The CDR3 sequence is 11 residues long. CDR3 nucleotides: TGTGCCTGCCAGGGGGCAGAGACCCAGTACTTC. Its protein product is CACQGAETQYF.

This clonotype is medium-sized (0.01 to 0.1%). This rearrangement joins TRBV4-3 to TRBJ2-3, with 8 bases aligning to TRBD2. Looked up from germline, CDR1 is LGHNA and CDR2 is YSLEER. There are 16 residues in the CDR3. V dropped 0 bases and J dropped 4; count of bases not matched to a gene: 6. CDR3 sequence (DNA): TGCGCCAGCAGCCAAGAAAAGCGGGAGTTGGCAGATACGCAGTATTTT. It specifies CASSQEKRELADTQYF.

This clonotype came up many times. V is TRBV11-3 and J is TRBJ2-3; D is unclear. The CDR3 extends over 12 amino acids. V lost 1 base and J 6 bases, leaving 5 bases between the germline ends. CDR1 and CDR2 (germline): SGHNT, YENEEA. The CDR3 region has the DNA TGTGCCAGCAGCTTAGGGGCGGATACGCAGTATTTT. Translation: CASSLGADTQYF.

The chain employs TRBV27 and TRBJ1-6; possibly TRBD1 for D (6 bases). CDR1 and CDR2 from the germline V gene are MNHEY and SMNVEV (reference sequence). V was pared by 3 bases and J by 7 bases, with 13 bases between. This CDR3 spans 15 amino acids. The CDR3 DNA sequence: TGTGCCAGCAGTTTGACGGGACATCGAAATTCACCCCTCCACTTT. It specifies CASSLTGHRNSPLHF.

The genes are TRBV6-2 or TRBV6-3 and TRBJ2-6; 8 bases are a match to TRBD1. The CDR3 contains 17 residues. Germline lookup yields CDR1 MNHEY and CDR2 SVGEGT. After removal of 8 bases from V and 0 bases from J, the junction contained 9 bases not matched to a gene. Written as DNA, the CDR3 is TGTGCCAGCTATCGGGGACAGGCGAGCTCTGGGGCCAACGTCCTGACTTTC. Translated, it gives CASYRGQASSGANVLTF.

This clonotype was observed many times. This chain joins TRBV11-1 and TRBJ2-2; tentative D call: TRBD1 (6 bases). The germline V gene encodes CDR1 SGHAT and CDR2 FQDESV (reference sequence). Trimming took off 3 bases at V and 6 bases at J, with 8 bases between the two ends. The CDR3 totals 13 residues. The CDR3 spells CASSFQGSGELFF. The CDR3 nucleotides read TGTGCCAGCAGCTTTCAGGGGTCCGGGGAGCTGTTTTTT.

This clonotype has a handful of counts. The V call is TRBV7-2, the J call TRBJ1-2, with 7 positions matching TRBD1. This CDR3 comprises 16 residues. CDR1 is SGHTA and CDR2 is FQGNSA in the germline V gene. The V segment lost 6 bases and the J segment 0 bases; nucleotides outside the gene matches: 10. CDR3 sequence: CASRQAGTGANYGYTF. The CDR3 DNA reads as TGTGCCAGCAGACAAGCCGGAACAGGGGCTAACTATGGCTACACCTTC.

In its sample, this clonotype was seen many times. The chain is built from TRBV5-8 and TRBJ1-1; D may be TRBD1 (5 bases). V was clipped by 0 bases and J by 4 bases, with 13 bases between them. The germline gives CDR1 SGHTS, CDR2 YDEGEE. The CDR3 is 15 residues long. CDR3 DNA: TGTGCCAGCAGCTTGGATCTGGGGCGTGTCACTGAAGCTTTCTTT. It translates to CASSLDLGRVTEAFF.

This clonotype was picked up many times. V is TRBV24-1 and J is TRBJ2-7; the D is unclear. Germline V gene lookup returns CDR1 KGHDR and CDR2 SFDVKD. This CDR3 contains 14 residues. The V gene lost 8 bases and the J gene lost 6 bases, with 19 bases spanning the gap. The DNA for the CDR3 is TGTGCCACCACGGCTGGCGGCAGAACTATCGAGCAGTACTTC. Translated, it gives CATTAGGRTIEQYF.

This clonotype is medium-sized within its sample. The chain has TRBV3-1 and TRBJ1-2; a possible D gene is TRBD1 (5 bases). This CDR3 is 16 amino acids long. Trimming took 2 bases from V and 3 from J, leaving 16 bases between them. Germline V gene lookup returns CDR1 LGHDT and CDR2 YNNKEL (reference sequence). In DNA form, the CDR3 reads TGTGCCAGCAGCCAACCCCCCGGAGGGGCCCACTATGGCTACACCTTC. Protein product: CASSQPPGGAHYGYTF.

By share, this clonotype counts as medium-sized. The rearrangement uses TRBV2 and TRBJ1-5; 8 nucleotides agree with TRBD1. V lost 6 bases, J lost 0 bases, and 4 bases stayed unmatched. The CDR3 runs to 15 residues. In germline, CDR1 is SNHLY, CDR2 FYNNEI. In nucleotides, the CDR3 is TGTGCCAGCAGCCAAGGACAGGGTAGCAATCAGCCCCAGCATTTT. It specifies CASSQGQGSNQPQHF.